A selection of T cell receptor beta chains follows, all from one sample in a study of blood T cell repertoires in COVID-19. TCRdb's table, derived via immunoSEQ multiplex PCR, lists solely in-frame clones and lacks some. The sample lists about 42,000 clones, roughly 80% occurring once. The material sequenced was peripheral blood. The receptors originated from a woman aged 70-85 years with acute or convalescent COVID-19. Each CDR3 is given with its conserved first and last residue. D genes are given only for firm matches. Clone size is given for some rows only: seen once, a few or many times, or a class if the clone is expanded.

v_gene	j_gene	abundance	d_gene	CDR3nt	CDR3aa
TRBV7-9	TRBJ2-1	.	TRBD2	TGTGCCAGCAGCTTAAGAGGCGGGGGGCCTTACAATGAGCAGTTCTTC	CASSLRGGGPYNEQFF
TRBV19	TRBJ1-1	.	.	TGTGCCAGTAGTATTCTGAGGTTCGGTCTAGACACTGAAGCTTTCTTT	CASSILRFGLDTEAFF
TRBV5-6	TRBJ1-6	.	.	TGTGCCAGCAGCTTGGGGGCCTCCTATAATTCACCCCTCCACTTT	CASSLGASYNSPLHF
TRBV7-6	TRBJ2-2	.	.	TGTGCCAGCAGCCTGGCCGGGGCGAACACCGGGGAGCTGTTTTTT	CASSLAGANTGELFF
TRBV15	TRBJ1-5	.	TRBD1	TGTGCCACCAGCAGAGCCCGGACAGGGAGGGTTCAGCCCCAGCATTTT	CATSRARTGRVQPQHF
TRBV7-3	TRBJ1-6	many	.	TGTGCCAGCAGCTTGGACAGCAATCAGTCACCCCTCCACTTT	CASSLDSNQSPLHF
TRBV7-2	TRBJ2-1	few	TRBD2	TGTGCCAGCAGCTTCCGCGGGGGGGCCATGGATGAGCAGTTCTTC	CASSFRGGAMDEQFF
TRBV7-2	TRBJ2-1	.	TRBD2	TGTGCCAGCAGCCCTGGACTAGCGGGGGGGCGTGAGCAGTTCTTC	CASSPGLAGGREQFF
TRBV29-1	TRBJ2-3	few	TRBD2	TGCAGAGTGGGCCTAGCGGGAAAGTCAGATACGCAGTATTTT	CRVGLAGKSDTQYF
TRBV18	TRBJ1-4	few	TRBD1	TGTGCCAGCTCACCGGGACAGAATGAAAAACTGTTTTTT	CASSPGQNEKLFF
TRBV19	TRBJ1-5	once	TRBD1	TGTGCCAGTAGTCCCGGGACAGGGGACAGCAATCAGCCCCAGCATTTT	CASSPGTGDSNQPQHF
TRBV11-1	TRBJ2-5	.	TRBD2	TGTGCCAGCAGCCCAAGGACTAGCTTGTACCAAGAGACCCAGTACTTC	CASSPRTSLYQETQYF
TRBV30	TRBJ2-2	.	.	TGTGCCTGGAGTGTATATAGCCCTCCTGAGCTGTTTTTT	CAWSVYSPPELFF
TRBV28	TRBJ2-7	.	TRBD2	TGTGCCAGCAGTGGCCCCGGGACTAGCGGGACCTACGAGCAGTACTTC	CASSGPGTSGTYEQYF
TRBV2	TRBJ2-3	.	TRBD2	TGTGCCAGCGGAGTTTTTAGCGGGAGGGCCCCAGATACGCAGTATTTT	CASGVFSGRAPDTQYF
TRBV30	TRBJ1-6	.	.	TGTGCCTGGAGTGCGGGAGGTGATAATTCACCCCTCCACTTT	CAWSAGGDNSPLHF
TRBV19	TRBJ2-5	.	.	TGTGCCAGTAGTATCCGACAGGCGTTTTCTCAAGAGACCCAGTACTTC	CASSIRQAFSQETQYF
TRBV27	TRBJ2-7	.	TRBD1	TGTGCCAGCAGTTTATTCGGGACAGTCGCCTACGAGCAGTACTTC	CASSLFGTVAYEQYF
TRBV2	TRBJ1-4	.	.	TGTGCCAGCAGATCGTGGACAGTTAATGAAAAACTGTTTTTT	CASRSWTVNEKLFF
TRBV3-1/TRBV3-2	TRBJ2-1	.	.	TGTGCCAGCAGCCAAGATTCAAGAGGCAATGAGCAGTTCTTC	CASSQDSRGNEQFF
TRBV6-2/TRBV6-3	TRBJ2-5	.	TRBD1	TGTGCCAGCAGTTCGTGGACAGGGGGCTCGCTGGAGACCCAGTACTTC	CASSSWTGGSLETQYF
TRBV9	TRBJ2-1	.	TRBD2	TGTGCCAGCAGCGTAGGAGAGGGAGGGCCGGGGAGTGAGCAGTTCTTC	CASSVGEGGPGSEQFF
TRBV11-2	TRBJ2-7	few	.	TGTGCCAGCACCGCAAGGGGCAGCTACGAGCAGTACTTC	CASTARGSYEQYF
TRBV6-5	TRBJ2-1	few	TRBD2	TGTGCCAGCACGGGGACTAGCGGGAGGGATGAGCAGTTCTTC	CASTGTSGRDEQFF
TRBV5-1	TRBJ1-1	.	.	TGCGCCAGCAGCTCCACAGCCGGAGGTGTTGGAACTGAAGCTTTCTTT	CASSSTAGGVGTEAFF
TRBV5-1	TRBJ2-2	once	TRBD1	TGCGCCAGCAGCTTTACGGGACAGGCAACCGGGGAGCTGTTTTTT	CASSFTGQATGELFF
TRBV6-5	TRBJ1-1	.	TRBD1	TGTGCCAGCAGTTACCCCGGGACAGGGCAAACTGAAGCTTTCTTT	CASSYPGTGQTEAFF
TRBV6-6	TRBJ2-7	.	.	TGTGCCAGCAGCCCATCCCCCGGGGGCGAGCAGTACTTC	CASSPSPGGEQYF
TRBV4-1	TRBJ2-1	.	TRBD2	TGCGCCAGCAGCCGCGGTGGGACTAGCGGCCCCAACGGTGAGCAGTTCTTC	CASSRGGTSGPNGEQFF
TRBV7-9	TRBJ1-2	many	.	TGTGCCAGCAGCTTAGATGTAGCTGGCTACACCTTC	CASSLDVAGYTF
TRBV15	TRBJ1-1	.	.	TGTGCCACCAGCAGAGATCCCAGGTCCACTGAAGCTTTCTTT	CATSRDPRSTEAFF
TRBV11-3	TRBJ2-1	few	TRBD2	TGTGCCAGCAGTCGAACCGGGACTACGGTGAGCAATGAGCAGTTCTTC	CASSRTGTTVSNEQFF
TRBV5-4	TRBJ1-2	.	.	TGTGCCAGCAGCTTTGACAGACAACCTAACTATGGCTACACCTTC	CASSFDRQPNYGYTF
TRBV5-1	TRBJ2-2	.	.	TGCGCCAGCAGCTTGGGACAGGAGACCGGGGAGCTGTTTTTT	CASSLGQETGELFF
TRBV2	TRBJ2-1	.	.	TGTGCCAGCAGTCACTACCCTATCCTGGGCTACAATGAGCAGTTCTTC	CASSHYPILGYNEQFF
TRBV3-1/TRBV3-2	TRBJ1-5	.	.	TGTGCCAGCAGCCAAGGCGGAAGCGGGCAGCCCCAGCATTTT	CASSQGGSGQPQHF
TRBV4-3	TRBJ2-4	.	TRBD1	TGCGCCAGCAGCCAAGCCGGACAGGGTTTAAACATTCAGTACTTC	CASSQAGQGLNIQYF
TRBV13	TRBJ2-7	.	TRBD1	TGTGCCAGCAGTACACAGGGGTATTCCTACGAGCAGTACTTC	CASSTQGYSYEQYF
TRBV13	TRBJ1-5	.	.	TGTGCCAGCAGCTTAGGTAGAGGTCAGCCCCAGCATTTT	CASSLGRGQPQHF
TRBV27	TRBJ2-1	.	.	TGTGCCAGCAGTTTCCGCGGCCCAAGCTCCTACAATGAGCAGTTCTTC	CASSFRGPSSYNEQFF
TRBV9	TRBJ2-7	.	TRBD2	TGTGCCAGCAGCGTAGGGCCTAGCGGGGGGGAATACGAGCAGTACTTC	CASSVGPSGGEYEQYF
TRBV19	TRBJ1-6	.	TRBD1	TGTGCCAGTAGTATAAACCGGGACAGTCGATCCCCCCTCCACTTT	CASSINRDSRSPLHF
TRBV10-2	TRBJ2-3	.	.	TGCGCCAGCAGTGATAGGGGGGGACCGCTCACAGATACGCAGTATTTT	CASSDRGGPLTDTQYF
TRBV15	TRBJ1-6	.	.	TGTGCCACCAGCAGAGATTACGGGCAGGGATGGAATTCACCCCTCCACTTT	CATSRDYGQGWNSPLHF
TRBV5-6	TRBJ1-5	.	.	TGTGCCAGCAGCTCAGGAGGTCATGGGCCCCAGCATTTT	CASSSGGHGPQHF
TRBV12-3/TRBV12-4	TRBJ1-2	.	TRBD1	TGTGCCAGCAGCGCACAGGGGGCGCTCGGCTACACCTTC	CASSAQGALGYTF
TRBV5-4	TRBJ2-1	.	TRBD2	TGTGCCAGCAGCGGGACTAGCGGGGGCCCCAATGAGCAGTTCTTC	CASSGTSGGPNEQFF
TRBV7-9	TRBJ2-7	.	.	TGTGCCAGCAGCTTACAGGGCGGAAGCTCCTACGAGCAGTACTTC	CASSLQGGSSYEQYF
TRBV13	TRBJ1-1	.	.	TGTGCCAGCAGCTTAGGGAGGGCAGGGGCGGTGAACACTGAAGCTTTCTTT	CASSLGRAGAVNTEAFF
TRBV9	TRBJ1-1	once	.	TGTGCCAGCAGCGTAGGGGTTACAGGGAACACTGAAGCTTTCTTT	CASSVGVTGNTEAFF
TRBV4-2	TRBJ2-7	.	.	TGTGCCAGCAGCCAAGACGGGTCCTACGAGCAGTACTTC	CASSQDGSYEQYF
TRBV11-2	TRBJ1-2	once	.	TGTGCCAGCAGCGCCATCCCCTATCAGGGGAATGGCTACACCTTC	CASSAIPYQGNGYTF
TRBV28	TRBJ1-6	.	.	TGTGCCAGCAGTTTGAGTGGCAGTGCCCGAGGCGGGTCCCTCCACTTT	CASSLSGSARGGSLHF
TRBV28	TRBJ1-5	.	.	TGTGCCAGCAGTTATCCCGGGGAGGATCAGCCCCAGCATTTT	CASSYPGEDQPQHF
TRBV11-2	TRBJ2-3	.	.	TGTGCCAGCAGCAATAGCGGCACAGATACGCAGTATTTT	CASSNSGTDTQYF